One and the same sample provided the 8 T cell receptor beta chains below, sequenced in a study of blood T cell repertoires in COVID-19. The protocol was immunoSEQ multiplex PCR, while the TCRdb copy is restricted to in-frame clones and leaves out a portion. The sample records fewer than 250,000 clones, less than 90% being singletons. Sequencing was performed on peripheral blood. These receptors originate from a woman of 80 years or more with COVID-19, enrolled during active disease.

The chain employs TRBV11-2 and TRBJ1-3; 9 nucleotides align to TRBD1. The CDR3 has 16 residues. Germline V gene sequence: CDR1 SGHAT, CDR2 FQNNGV. The ends lost 3 bases at V and 4 bases at J; junction bases unmatched: 7. CDR3 protein: CASSLPYGTGGNTIYF. The CDR3 nucleotides read TGTGCCAGCAGCTTGCCCTACGGGACAGGGGGAAACACCATATATTTT. Combining the CDR3 with reference TRBV11-2 and TRBJ1-3 gives the whole variable domain EAGVAQSPRYKIIEKRQSVAFWCNPISGHATLYWYQQILGQGPKLLIQFQNNGVVDDSQLPKDRFSAERLKGVDSTLKIQPAKLEDSAVYLCASSLPYGTGGNTIYFGEGSWLTVV.

This chain connects TRBV11-1 to TRBJ1-4; no clear D gene. Trimming took 1 base from V and 10 from J, leaving 4 bases between them. Germline V gives CDR1 SGHAT, CDR2 FQDESV (reference sequence). CDR3 length: 11 amino acids. The CDR3 spells CASSLGGKLFF. The DNA for the CDR3 is TGTGCCAGCAGCTTAGGAGGAAAACTGTTTTTT.

The chain is built from TRBV19 and TRBJ1-1, with 7 bases fitting TRBD1. This CDR3 is 16 amino acids long. V lost 6 bases to trimming and J lost 0 bases; unmatched junction nucleotides: 10. Germline V gene data show CDR1 as LNHDA and CDR2 as SQIVND (reference sequence). The CDR3 loop is CASRKARQGLNTEAFF. Here the CDR3 DNA reads TGTGCCAGTAGAAAGGCGCGACAGGGACTGAACACTGAAGCTTTCTTT.

V is TRBV5-1 and J is TRBJ2-5; 7 nucleotides align to TRBD1. The CDR3 covers 13 residues. Trimming at V came to 3 bases and at J to 5 bases, leaving 4 bases not matched to a gene. CDR1 is SGHRS, CDR2 YFSETQ, per germline. The CDR3 DNA follows: TGCGCCAGCAGCTCGGGACAGCGGGAGACCCAGTACTTC. Translating gives CASSSGQRETQYF.

The chain combines TRBV6-5 with TRBJ2-5, with 8 bases that match TRBD1. Germline loops: CDR1 MNHEY, CDR2 SVGAGI. The CDR3 loop spans 14 amino acids. V shed 7 bases, J shed 5 bases, and the junction held 9 bases outside the gene matches. The CDR3 is CASNLRRTGETQYF. As DNA, the CDR3 is TGTGCCAGCAATTTACGGAGGACAGGGGAGACCCAGTACTTC.

The J gene is TRBJ1-1, the V gene TRBV6-5; 9 nucleotides align to TRBD1. V was pared by 6 bases and J by 12 bases, with 8 bases of the junction left unmatched. The CDR3 runs 12 residues. Germline values: CDR1 MNHEY, CDR2 SVGAGI. The CDR3 nucleotides are TGTGCCAGCAGCTACAGGGGGCTGGGGACTTTCTTT. It is translated as CASSYRGLGTFF.

This clone was detected only once. The rearrangement uses TRBV5-1 and TRBJ1-2; the match to TRBD1 covers 8 bases. This CDR3 contains 14 residues. Germline-derived CDR1 and CDR2 are SGHRS and YFSETQ. V was pared by 4 bases and J by 4 bases, with 6 bases of the junction left unmatched. The CDR3 DNA is TGCGCCAGCAGCACGACAGGGGAGGGCTATGGCTACACCTTC. This gives the protein CASSTTGEGYGYTF.

This chain joins TRBV3-1 (or the pseudogene TRBV3-2) and TRBJ2-4; D perhaps matches TRBD2 (6 bases). This CDR3 is built from 16 residues. Trimming took 1 base from V and 7 from J, leaving 17 bases between them. Germline V gives CDR1 LGHDT, CDR2 YNNKEL (reference sequence). The CDR3 coding sequence is TGTGCCAGCAGCCAAGGAGGATCCCGTGGAGGGAACATTCAGTACTTC. Protein sequence: CASSQGGSRGGNIQYF.